This TCR beta chain was sequenced in a study of naive and memory T cell subsets. Study findings and constraints: Expression changes during T cell differentiation may affect RNA-based TCR counts. Naive repertoires, especially CD8, held a few larger clonotypes, possibly memory cells re-expressing CD45RA.

The beta constant-region primer was an equimolar mix of two oligonucleotides covering TRBC1 and TRBC2. TCRdb called the UMI-ligation and nested PCR reads again in MiXCR, with one record for every CDR3 protein. The repertoire holds about 150,000 distinct CDR3 sequences, with 17% as singletons. From the second PCR step, alpha and beta chains were amplified apart. Cells stained for CD3, CD4, CD8, CD45RA, CD27 and viability were sorted into four CD45RA/CD27 subsets. CDR1 is SQVTM, CDR2 ANQGSEA, per germline. Between the trimmed V and J ends, which lost 3 bases and 0 bases, there was a span of 3 bases. The CDR3 length is 13 residues. This clonotype was detected many times. Its antigen is undetermined.

This chain uses TRBV29-1 with TRBJ2-6; D not resolved. The sequencing input was naive CD4+ T cells from blood. The sequence was obtained from a human donor in good health. CDR3 loop: CSVDPSGANVLTF. CDR3 nucleotides: TGCAGCGTTGACCCCTCTGGGGCCAACGTCCTGACTTTC.